This T cell receptor (beta chain) was documented in a study of radiation and T cells in renal cell carcinoma. Across the whole study: Nephrectomy followed 15 Gy stereotactic body radiation by 4 weeks. Overall study results and limits: Without pretreatment biopsies, baseline tumor clonotype presence was undetermined. From baseline, blood top tumor clonotypes peaked at 2 weeks post-radiation.

Time point meaning: blood 2 weeks post-SBRT. Stated treatment: 15 Gy SBRT to primary tumor, nephrectomy 4 weeks later. A note on this clone: Its antigen is unidentified. Its ends do not fully match the called genes, so a read error is possible.

The CDR3 length is 16 residues. Germline V lookup: CDR1 SSHAT, CDR2 FNYEAQ (reference sequence). Repertoires were generated with immunoSEQ multiplex PCR, while TCRdb's copy carries only in-frame clones and drops some. Among roughly 80,000 clones listed, 80% to 90% were seen once. The receptor's source is a woman aged 45-65 years with renal cell carcinoma. The chain links TRBV7-7 to TRBJ2-7, with 8 bases fitting TRBD1. Source: blood, taken from a patient whose treatment included radiotherapy and nephrectomy. In DNA, the CDR3 is TGTGCTAGCAGCTTAGTGCCGGGACAGGAGACTTACGAGCAGTACTTC. It translates to CASSLVPGQETYEQYF.